The sequence of this T cell receptor (beta chain) was determined in a study of metastatic and nonmetastatic thyroid tumors (dated by TCRdb to about 2020). Background for the entire study: Repertoires were compared across peripheral blood and tumor or nodule tissue samples from malignant and benign thyroid patients.

This clone was counted between two and nine times. Its cognate antigen has yet to be identified. No base quality information exists; no much larger clone differs at one position. None of the patients had been given any treatment before thyroid surgery. Using T-cell receptor beta sequencing, the researchers looked back retrospectively at clinical samples from patients, gathered between about 2012 and 2018. Broad study findings and their caveats: TCR beta diversity was reported as significantly higher in malignant tumors than in benign nodules, in both blood and tumor samples.

Receptor libraries were prepared by PCR. Sequencing was carried out with an Illumina HiSeq 4000. High-throughput sequencing was used to profile the TCR beta-chain CDR3 region of each patient. From the authors' description of their analysis: The researchers built a classifier to tell apart papillary thyroid cancer patients with distant metastasis, based on CDR3 differences among clinicopathological groups. To measure repertoire diversity the researchers used the Shannon index, while the Morisita-Horn index served to gauge how similar the tumor and blood repertoires were. The public reads were reanalyzed by TCRdb: fastp trimming at Q25, MiXCR alignment, in-frame beta chains only. These V and J calls derive from TCRdb rather than the authors' analysis. The sample table contains roughly 98,000 clones; only one count was recorded for 15% of them. The ten largest clones capture 3.6% of the sample. The TCR sequence derives from a female donor with papillary thyroid cancer or a benign thyroid nodule (not recorded which). Some clones in this sample may be carry-over from other donors' samples. The sequenced sample consisted of blood.

The encoded CDR3 is CASQGQGVGEQFF. The sequenced DNA is TGCGCCAGCCAGGGACAGGGGGTTGGTGAGCAGTTCTTC. The chain joins TRBV4-1 to TRBJ2-1; the central 11 bases match TRBD1. CDR1 and CDR2, looked up from the germline V gene, are MGHRA and YSYEKL. The CDR3 covers 13 residues, taking in both the cysteine and the phenylalanine. Only the CDR3 part of the read is kept: 39 bases, read in frame from the first base. Relative to germline, V is missing 8 bases and J is missing 9 bases, with 6 bases of the junction outside any gene match.